This TCR beta chain was profiled in a study of blood T cell repertoires in COVID-19 (dated by TCRdb to 2018 to 2021). In the study overall: Samples from collaborators originated in the United States, Italy and Spain and spanned both the acute and convalescent phases of COVID-19. The prospective study material was composed of cDNA or gDNA derived from T cells, B-cell-depleted T cells, or PBMCs. Deeply sampled blood TCRbeta repertoires from subjects exposed to, actively infected with, or recovered from COVID-19 were included in the dataset. The repertoires were released in a freely available public database intended as a resource for research on the immune response to SARS-CoV-2. Samples were obtained from the ongoing ImmuneRACE study (first 160 participants) and from 950 to 1,500 subjects provided by 6 global collaborators. Sample metadata almost always included a de-identified subject ID, COVID-19 status, age in years and sex. Where HLA class I and class II types were available, the types were taken from metadata supplied by the sample provider, not from assay-based typing. Overall results and qualifications from the work: How much clinical and demographic metadata was included differed by source and by participant, and the metadata was provided uncurated.

As to this clone: The clone's antigen remains unknown. No much larger clonotype is one base removed from it; base qualities were not supplied.

The collaborating institutions used their own protocols to collect whole blood in K2EDTA tubes. For TCRbeta analysis, collaborators shipped samples in one of three forms: frozen whole blood, isolated PBMCs, or DNA extracted from either of those sample types. TCRbeta CDR3 regions were amplified from genomic DNA by means of the immunoSEQ Assay, a bias-controlled multiplex PCR. The source study handled its data this way. The number of nucleated cells in each sample was estimated from the amplification of reference gene primers within the assay. To quantify the absolute abundance of each unique TCRbeta CDR3 rearrangement, sequence reads were collapsed and filtered. For each sample, productive Simpson clonality was calculated as the square root of Simpson's diversity index across productive rearrangements. TCRdb carries this immuneACCESS record with in-frame sequences only. Its versions omit some clonotypes, under half of them owing to an unresolved V gene in the studies checked, with the rest unexplained. The V and J calls and the clone size are those of that table, but D and trimming were determined from the DNA. The sample table contains 130,000 to 150,000 clones; only one count was recorded for about 80% of them. Together, the top ten hold approximately 6.5% of the sample.

Here V drops 1 base and J drops 0 bases, and the junction holds 8 bases not matched to any gene. CDR1 LGHDT and CDR2 YNNKEL are derived from the germline V gene (reference sequence). The CDR3, cysteine through phenylalanine, is 17 amino acids long. Solely the CDR3 DNA is kept, with 51 bases framed from the first base. Recombination connected TRBV3-1 (or the pseudogene TRBV3-2) to TRBJ1-2, with TRBD1 identical over 7 junction bases. This receptor was identified in a human donor in a cohort sampled during active COVID-19. Source material: peripheral blood. This receptor has the CDR3 CASSQGLRDSSNYGYTF. In nucleotide form, the sequence is TGTGCCAGCAGCCAAGGTCTCCGGGACAGTTCTAACTATGGCTACACCTTC.